This TCR beta chain was recorded in a study of lymphopenia after photon versus proton radiotherapy (dated by TCRdb to about 2019). Regarding the study in general: Photon and proton radiation therapy were compared by the study for their immunological effects in patients with gastrointestinal tumors who developed high-grade lymphopenia. The cohort comprised 15 to 20 patients with gastrointestinal tumors who received either photon or proton therapy and then developed lymphopenia. The study aimed to characterize how the two radiation modalities differ in their impact on the immune system.

Libraries were prepared through the immunoSEQ multiplex PCR assay. T cell repertoires were profiled by deep sequencing of rearranged TCR beta loci, alongside multiparametric flow cytometry. Here the immuneACCESS table is served through TCRdb, limited to in-frame sequences with V and J called. Missing clones are a known gap in these copies; in checked studies unresolved V genes cover under half, and the rest lacks a known reason. This sample has more than 20,000 clones in its table, and 85% of those were observed once. The ten largest clonotypes hold over 15% of the sample. Broad study findings and their caveats: The authors looked at the survival association only in patients who died, and they framed better survival with proton therapy as a possibility rather than a demonstrated result. During treatment, patients who received photon therapy lost naive T cells and TCR diversity and gained effector/memory populations, whereas patients who received proton therapy remained relatively stable. Across the cohort, among patients who died, a greater drop in TCR diversity after the nadir was inversely correlated with overall survival time. After the lymphocyte count nadir, repertoires from photon-treated patients showed oligoclonal expansion, particularly of CD8+ Temra cells, and this expansion drove the decline in diversity.

Points on this clone: The antigen this receptor binds is unknown. Base qualities are not at hand, and no much larger clone is one base apart.

From the germline V gene (reference sequence), CDR1 is MNHEY and CDR2 is SMNVEV. The CDR3 holds 15 amino acids from the cysteine to the phenylalanine. Just the 45-base CDR3 DNA is kept, in frame starting at base 1. The junction shows trimming of 3 bases on V and 3 bases on J, plus 13 bases between the germline ends. The rearrangement combines TRBV27 with TRBJ2-3, with TRBD2 tentatively as D gene (6 bases match). Sequencing used peripheral blood, obtained from a patient treated with photon-based radiotherapy. This sequence was found in a man aged 60-69 years with pancreatic cancer. The CDR3 protein is CASSFTRGGTDTQYF. The DNA is as follows: TGTGCCAGCAGTTTTACGCGGGGTGGTACAGATACGCAGTATTTT.